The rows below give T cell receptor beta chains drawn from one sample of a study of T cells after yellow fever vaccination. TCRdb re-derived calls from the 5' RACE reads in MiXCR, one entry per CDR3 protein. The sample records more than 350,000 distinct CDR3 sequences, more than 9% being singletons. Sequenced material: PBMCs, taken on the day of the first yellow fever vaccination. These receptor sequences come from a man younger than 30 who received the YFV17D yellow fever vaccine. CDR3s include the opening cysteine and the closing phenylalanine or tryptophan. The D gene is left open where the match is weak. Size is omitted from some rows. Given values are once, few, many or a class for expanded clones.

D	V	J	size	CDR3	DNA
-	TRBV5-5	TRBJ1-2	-	CASSLGQDWGYGYTF	TGTGCCAGCAGCTTGGGGCAGGACTGGGGCTATGGCTACACCTTC
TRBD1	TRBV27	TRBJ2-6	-	CASSPLGDRFSGANVLTF	TGTGCCAGCTCCCCCCTGGGGGACAGGTTCTCTGGGGCCAACGTCCTGACTTTC
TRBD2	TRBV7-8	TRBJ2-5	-	CASSHRTSKLETQYF	TGTGCCAGCAGTCACCGGACTAGCAAGTTGGAGACCCAGTACTTC
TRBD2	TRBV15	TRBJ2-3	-	CATSGLAAYTDTQYF	TGTGCCACCAGCGGACTAGCGGCTTACACAGATACGCAGTATTTT
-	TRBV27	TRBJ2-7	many	CASSFRGPGYEQYF	TGTGCCAGCAGTTTCCGGGGGCCGGGTTACGAGCAGTACTTC
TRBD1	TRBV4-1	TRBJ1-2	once	CASSQASFMGERQGGGYTF	TGCGCCAGCAGCCAAGCTTCGTTTATGGGTGAACGACAGGGCGGTGGCTACACCTTC
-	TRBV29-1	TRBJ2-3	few	CAAADTDTQYF	TGCGCGGCGGCAGACACAGATACGCAGTATTTT
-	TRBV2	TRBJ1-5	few	CASRARGGNQPQHF	TGTGCCAGCAGGGCACGAGGGGGCAATCAGCCCCAGCATTTT
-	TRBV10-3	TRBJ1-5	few	CAISGKGPNSNQPQHF	TGTGCCATCAGTGGAAAAGGGCCGAATAGCAATCAGCCCCAGCATTTT
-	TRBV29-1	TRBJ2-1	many	CGGRSLDNNEQFF	TGCGGGGGTCGAAGCCTAGACAACAATGAGCAGTTCTTC
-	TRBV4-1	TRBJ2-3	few	CASSHLGGGAGSPDTQYF	TGCGCCAGCAGCCACCTGGGGGGGGGCGCAGGGTCCCCAGATACGCAGTATTTT
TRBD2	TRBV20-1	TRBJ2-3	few	CSARDPGTSGGDTQYF	TGCAGTGCTAGAGACCCCGGGACTAGCGGTGGGGATACGCAGTATTTT
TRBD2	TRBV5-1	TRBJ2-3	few	CASSSGTTTDTQYF	TGCGCCAGCAGCTCCGGGACTACCACAGATACGCAGTATTTT
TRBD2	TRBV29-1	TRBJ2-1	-	CSVPTSGVYNEQFF	TGCAGCGTCCCGACTAGCGGGGTATACAATGAGCAGTTCTTC
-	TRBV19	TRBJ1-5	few	CASGSDQPQHF	TGTGCCAGTGGCTCCGATCAGCCCCAGCATTTT
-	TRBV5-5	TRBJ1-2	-	CASSLVPGLNYGYTF	TGTGCCAGCAGCTTAGTACCCGGCCTCAACTATGGCTACACCTTC
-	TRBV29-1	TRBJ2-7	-	CSVGDGYEQYF	TGCAGCGTGGGGGACGGCTACGAGCAGTACTTC
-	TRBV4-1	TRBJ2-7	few	CASSQENRDEQYF	TGCGCCAGCAGCCAAGAGAACAGGGACGAGCAGTACTTC
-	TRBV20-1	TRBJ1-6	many	CSAGSRTLDSPLHF	TGCAGTGCCGGGAGTAGGACCTTAGATTCACCCCTCCACTTT
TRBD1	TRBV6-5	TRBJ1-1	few	CASRGEGTGKGTEAFF	TGTGCCAGCAGAGGGGAGGGGACAGGGAAGGGCACTGAAGCTTTCTTT
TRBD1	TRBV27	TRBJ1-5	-	CASSPRQGGSPQHF	TGTGCCAGCAGTCCAAGACAGGGGGGGTCACCCCAGCATTTT
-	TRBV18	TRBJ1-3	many	CASSPSQGFSGNTIYF	TGTGCCAGCTCACCGTCCCAGGGGTTCTCTGGAAACACCATATATTTT
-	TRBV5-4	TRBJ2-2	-	CASSQQGRGELFF	TGTGCCAGCAGTCAGCAGGGAAGAGGGGAGCTGTTTTTT
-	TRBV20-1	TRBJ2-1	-	CSARKGAYNEQFF	TGCAGTGCTAGAAAGGGAGCCTACAATGAGCAGTTCTTC
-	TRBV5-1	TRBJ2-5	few	CASSLPTGKETQYF	TGCGCCAGCAGTCTACCCACAGGGAAAGAGACCCAGTACTTC
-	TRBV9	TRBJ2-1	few	CASSVISGGNEQFF	TGTGCCAGCAGCGTAATTTCCGGAGGGAATGAGCAGTTCTTC
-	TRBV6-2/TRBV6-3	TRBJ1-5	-	CASSYSSGGNQPQHF	TGTGCCAGCAGTTACTCGTCTGGGGGCAATCAGCCCCAGCATTTT
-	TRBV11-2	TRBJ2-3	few	CASSLDPGIGTDTQYF	TGTGCCAGCAGCTTAGATCCCGGCATAGGCACAGATACGCAGTATTTT
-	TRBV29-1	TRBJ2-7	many	CSVERGEGYEQYF	TGCAGCGTTGAGCGGGGAGAGGGCTACGAGCAGTACTTC
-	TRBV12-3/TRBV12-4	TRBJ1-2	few	CASSPAGGYYGYTF	TGTGCCAGCAGCCCCGCGGGAGGTTACTATGGCTACACCTTC
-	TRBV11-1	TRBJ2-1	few	CASSLEAPGSSYNEQFF	TGTGCCAGCAGCTTAGAAGCCCCGGGAAGCTCCTACAATGAGCAGTTCTTC
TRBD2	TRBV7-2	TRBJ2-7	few	CASSLFPGGASDEQYF	TGTGCCAGCAGCTTATTCCCCGGGGGGGCCAGCGACGAGCAGTACTTC
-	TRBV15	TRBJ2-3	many	CATSRVANTDTQYF	TGTGCCACCAGCAGAGTCGCAAACACAGATACGCAGTATTTT
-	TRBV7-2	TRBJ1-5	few	CASSSGASNQPQHF	TGTGCCAGCAGCTCAGGGGCAAGCAATCAGCCCCAGCATTTT
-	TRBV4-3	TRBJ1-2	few	CASSQERSRGDGYTF	TGCGCCAGCAGCCAAGAAAGGTCCCGGGGTGATGGCTACACCTTC
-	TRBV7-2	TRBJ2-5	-	CASSFNAGKETQYF	TGTGCCAGCAGCTTCAACGCAGGGAAAGAGACCCAGTACTTC
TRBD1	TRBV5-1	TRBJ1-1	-	CASGWTGSNTEAFF	TGCGCCAGCGGTTGGACAGGCTCGAACACTGAAGCTTTCTTT